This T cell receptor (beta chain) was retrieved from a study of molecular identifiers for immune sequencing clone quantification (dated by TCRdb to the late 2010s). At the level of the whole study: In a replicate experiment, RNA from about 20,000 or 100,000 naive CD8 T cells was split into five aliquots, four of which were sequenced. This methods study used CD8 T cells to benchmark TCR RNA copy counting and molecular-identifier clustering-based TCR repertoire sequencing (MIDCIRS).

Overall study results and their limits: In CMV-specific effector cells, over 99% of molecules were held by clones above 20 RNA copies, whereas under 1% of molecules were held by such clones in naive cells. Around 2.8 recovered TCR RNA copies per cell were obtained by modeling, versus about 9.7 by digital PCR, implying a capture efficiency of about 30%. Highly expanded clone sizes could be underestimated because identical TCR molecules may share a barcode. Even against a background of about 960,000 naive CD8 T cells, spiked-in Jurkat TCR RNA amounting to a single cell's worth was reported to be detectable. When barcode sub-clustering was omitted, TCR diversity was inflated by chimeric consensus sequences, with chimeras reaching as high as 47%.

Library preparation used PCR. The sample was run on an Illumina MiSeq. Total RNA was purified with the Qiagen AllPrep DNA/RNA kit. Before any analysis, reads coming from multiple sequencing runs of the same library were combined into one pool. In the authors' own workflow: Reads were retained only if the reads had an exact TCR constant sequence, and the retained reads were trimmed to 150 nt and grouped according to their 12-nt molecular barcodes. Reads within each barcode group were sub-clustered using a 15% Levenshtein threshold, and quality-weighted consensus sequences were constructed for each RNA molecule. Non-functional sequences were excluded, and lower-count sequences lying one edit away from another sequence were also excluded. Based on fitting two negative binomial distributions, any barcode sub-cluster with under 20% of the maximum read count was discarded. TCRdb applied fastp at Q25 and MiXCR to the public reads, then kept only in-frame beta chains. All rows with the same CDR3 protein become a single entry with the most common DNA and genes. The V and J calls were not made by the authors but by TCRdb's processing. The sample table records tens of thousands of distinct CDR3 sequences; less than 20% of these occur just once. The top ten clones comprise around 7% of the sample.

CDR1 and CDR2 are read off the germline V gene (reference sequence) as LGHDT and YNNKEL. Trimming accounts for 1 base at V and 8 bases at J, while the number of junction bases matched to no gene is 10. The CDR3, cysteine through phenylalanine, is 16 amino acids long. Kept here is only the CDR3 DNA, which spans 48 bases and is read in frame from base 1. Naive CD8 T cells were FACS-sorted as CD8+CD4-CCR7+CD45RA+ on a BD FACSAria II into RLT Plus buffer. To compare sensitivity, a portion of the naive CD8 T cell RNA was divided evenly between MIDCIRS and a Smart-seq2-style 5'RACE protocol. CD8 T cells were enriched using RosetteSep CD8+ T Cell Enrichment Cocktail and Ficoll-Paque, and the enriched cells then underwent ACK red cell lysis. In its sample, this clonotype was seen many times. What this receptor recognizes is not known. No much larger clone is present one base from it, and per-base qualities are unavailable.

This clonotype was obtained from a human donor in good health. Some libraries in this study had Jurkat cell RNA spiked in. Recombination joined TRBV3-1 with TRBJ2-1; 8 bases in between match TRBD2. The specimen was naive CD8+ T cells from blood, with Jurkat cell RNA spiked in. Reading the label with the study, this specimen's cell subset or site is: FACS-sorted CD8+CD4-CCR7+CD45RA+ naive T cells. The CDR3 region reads CASSQGLAGEGYEQFF. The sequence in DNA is TGTGCCAGCAGCCAAGGTCTAGCGGGTGAGGGCTATGAGCAGTTCTTC.